The rows below give T cell receptor beta chains drawn from one sample of a study of T cell responses to AZD1222 COVID-19 vaccine. Some clones are missing from TCRdb's copy, which holds only in-frame ones; the method was immunoSEQ multiplex PCR. The sample shows approximately 150,000 clones, under 95% of them seen only once. Sample: peripheral blood, taken on day 0 of MenACWY control vaccination. Receptors were obtained from an adult in good health. Each CDR3 is given with its conserved first and last residue. Fields, in order: CDR3 protein, CDR3 DNA, clone size, J gene, V gene, CDR3 length, D gene. The D gene is left open where the match is weak. The size of a clone is reported for some rows only, either as once, few or many, or as a class for expanded clones.

CASTGGGSYNSPLHF TGTGCCAGCACGGGGGGGGGATCCTATAATTCACCCCTCCACTTT NA TRBJ1-6 TRBV7-2 15 NA
CASSSGLDFSGYTF TGTGCCAGCAGCTCGGGGCTCGATTTTTCTGGCTACACCTTC NA TRBJ1-2 TRBV7-2 14 NA
CAISESQDPYEQYF TGTGCCATCAGTGAGTCGCAGGACCCCTACGAGCAGTACTTC NA TRBJ2-7 TRBV10-3 14 NA
CATLAGGYDTQYF TGTGCCACCCTAGCGGGAGGATACGATACGCAGTATTTT NA TRBJ2-3 TRBV19 13 TRBD2
CASSIVRGLAVGNEKLFF TGTGCCAGTAGTATAGTTAGGGGGCTGGCGGTAGGAAATGAAAAACTGTTTTTT NA TRBJ1-4 TRBV19 18 TRBD1
CASSLGAGMKDTQYF TGTGCCAGCAGCTTAGGGGCAGGCATGAAAGATACGCAGTATTTT NA TRBJ2-3 TRBV11-3 15 NA
CASSYRAVGLAGAGEQYF TGTGCCAGCAGTTACCGAGCCGTCGGGCTAGCGGGAGCTGGCGAGCAGTACTTC NA TRBJ2-7 TRBV6-2/TRBV6-3 18 TRBD2
CASSQPGAQNEQFF TGTGCCAGCAGCCAGCCGGGGGCGCAGAATGAGCAGTTCTTC NA TRBJ2-1 TRBV14 14 NA
CATSDSGRVGYTF TGTGCCACCAGTGATTCAGGGAGAGTTGGCTACACCTTC NA TRBJ1-2 TRBV24-1 13 NA
CASSLNNEKLFF TGTGCCAGCAGCCTTAATAATGAAAAACTGTTTTTT NA TRBJ1-4 TRBV11-3 12 NA
CASSERASGSYNEQFF TGCGCCAGCAGTGAGCGGGCTAGCGGGAGCTATAATGAGCAGTTCTTC NA TRBJ2-1 TRBV10-1 16 TRBD2
CASSLGRPGLNTGELFF TGTGCCAGCAGCTTAGGAAGACCGGGACTCAACACCGGGGAGCTGTTTTTT NA TRBJ2-2 TRBV7-9 17 NA
CATQGSPNYGYTF TGTGCCACACAGGGTTCCCCTAACTATGGCTACACCTTC NA TRBJ1-2 TRBV6-5 13 NA
CASSLARAPMGGNTIYF TGTGCCAGCAGCCTTGCCCGGGCCCCTATGGGGGGAAACACCATATATTTT NA TRBJ1-3 TRBV28 17 NA
CASSLGTGNGNTEAFF TGTGCCAGCAGCTTAGGGACAGGTAACGGGAACACTGAAGCTTTCTTT NA TRBJ1-1 TRBV11-2 16 TRBD1
CASSLGGWETQYF TGTGCCAGCAGCTTGGGGGGTTGGGAGACCCAGTACTTC NA TRBJ2-5 TRBV5-6 13 NA
CASTPGLATGANVLTF TGTGCCAGCACTCCAGGACTAGCGACTGGGGCCAACGTCCTGACTTTC once TRBJ2-6 TRBV2 16 TRBD2
CASSPGTGIHEQFF TGTGCCAGCAGCCCCGGGACAGGGATCCATGAGCAGTTCTTC NA TRBJ2-1 TRBV7-2 14 TRBD1
CASSLGTAGLGGNTIYF TGTGCCAGCAGCTTAGGGACCGCAGGTTTGGGAGGAAACACCATATATTTT NA TRBJ1-3 TRBV13 17 NA
CASSVRGGTNLPDTQYF TGTGCCAGCAGCGTTCGAGGGGGGACTAACCTCCCAGATACGCAGTATTTT NA TRBJ2-3 TRBV9 17 NA
CASSSGPREYF TGCGCCAGCAGCTCCGGGCCTAGGGAGTACTTC NA TRBJ2-7 TRBV5-1 11 NA
CAEGEGNQPQHF TGTGCCGAGGGGGAGGGCAATCAGCCCCAGCATTTT NA TRBJ1-5 TRBV28 12 NA
CASSFLGTRQETQYF TGTGCCAGCAGCTTTCTCGGGACGCGCCAAGAGACCCAGTACTTC once TRBJ2-5 TRBV7-2 15 NA
CASSLGSAVQGQPQHF TGTGCCAGCAGCTTAGGTTCGGCCGTACAGGGTCAGCCCCAGCATTTT NA TRBJ1-5 TRBV7-6 16 NA
CATSDLPGQGTGELFF TGTGCCACCAGTGATTTGCCAGGGCAGGGGACCGGGGAGCTGTTTTTT NA TRBJ2-2 TRBV24-1 16 NA
CSASPAAGVADTQYF TGCAGTGCTAGTCCGGCGGCAGGGGTGGCAGATACGCAGTATTTT NA TRBJ2-3 TRBV20-1 15 NA
CAWRLMTGNGYTF TGTGCCTGGAGATTAATGACAGGGAACGGCTACACCTTC NA TRBJ1-2 TRBV30 13 TRBD1
CASSQQLASTGELFF TGTGCCAGCAGCCAACAGCTAGCAAGCACCGGGGAGCTGTTTTTT NA TRBJ2-2 TRBV3-1/TRBV3-2 15 NA
CASSSYRVWTEAFF TGTGCCAGCAGTTCGTACAGGGTTTGGACTGAAGCTTTCTTT NA TRBJ1-1 TRBV6-2/TRBV6-3 14 NA
CASSRYNEKLFF TGTGCCAGCAGCCGTTACAATGAAAAACTGTTTTTT NA TRBJ1-4 TRBV7-2 12 NA
CSVETGAGNTIYF TGCAGCGTTGAAACAGGGGCCGGAAACACCATATATTTT once TRBJ1-3 TRBV29-1 13 TRBD1
CASSATLGQGSSYEQYF TGTGCCAGCAGTGCTACGCTCGGACAGGGGAGCTCCTACGAGCAGTACTTC once TRBJ2-7 TRBV6-1 17 TRBD1
CATSRDLVVSGKDTQYF TGTGCCACCAGCAGAGATCTTGTGGTGAGCGGGAAAGATACGCAGTATTTT NA TRBJ2-3 TRBV15 17 TRBD2